One sample yielded the 29 T cell receptor beta chains listed below, sequenced in a study of monozygotic twins with inflammatory bowel disease. From the 5' RACE reads, TCRdb lists one entry per CDR3 protein and no DNA. Its table records about 380,000 distinct CDR3 sequences. Specimen: blood. The receptors stem from a human donor with ulcerative colitis or Crohn's disease, or a healthy co-twin of an affected twin (not recorded which).

The V call is TRBV5-1, the J call TRBJ1-1; checking the TCRdb D call of TRBD1 is not possible without DNA. From germline, CDR1 is SGHRS and CDR2 YFSETQ. The CDR3 loop spans 14 amino acids. Here the CDR3 reads CASSTGQVAYEAFF.

V is TRBV12-3 or TRBV12-4 and J is TRBJ1-2. The CDR3 is 13 residues long. Here the CDR3 reads CASSLQAAGGYTF.

The genes are TRBV7-8 and TRBJ2-5; TCRdb reports TRBD1, a call that lacks DNA to check it against. The CDR3 totals 14 residues. Germline-derived CDR1 and CDR2 are SGHVS and FQNEAQ. The CDR3 spells CASSFSTGEKTQYF.

The chain combines TRBV3-1 with TRBJ2-7. The germline CDR1 and CDR2 sequences are LGHDT and YNNKEL (reference sequence). The CDR3 totals 15 residues. CDR3 loop: CASSQDWNSAYEQYF.

The J gene is TRBJ1-3, the V gene TRBV9. Germline CDR1 and CDR2: SGDLS and YYNGEE. This CDR3 region has 14 residues. CDR3 in amino acids: CASSVQSSGNTIYF.

This chain's CDR3 is CASSLVPSNQPQHF. This rearrangement joins TRBV5-1 to TRBJ1-5. The CDR3 runs to 14 residues. Germline CDR1 SGHRS, CDR2 YFSETQ.

The chain recombines TRBV5-1 with TRBJ1-5; TCRdb's D call, TRBD1, is unchecked because there is no DNA. CDR3 length: 15 residues. The germline V gene has CDR1 SGHRS and CDR2 YFSETQ. CDR3 region: CASSTGQGGNQPQHF.

The V and J genes are TRBV20-1 and TRBJ2-7; the TCRdb call, TRBD1, lacks DNA for checking. Germline CDR1 is DFQATT and CDR2 is SNEGSKA (reference sequence). The CDR3 has 18 amino acids. CDR3 residues: CSARALGTGLVQLYEQYF.

The chain employs TRBV27 and TRBJ1-5; the D call of TRBD1 rests on TCRdb alone, since no DNA is present to check it. The CDR3 totals 12 residues. The V gene's germline CDR1 is MNHEY and CDR2 SMNVEV (reference sequence). CDR3: CASSDTGQPQHF.

V gene TRBV24-1 combines with J gene TRBJ2-3; TCRdb proposes TRBD1, but this gene call is untestable without DNA. The CDR3 is made up of 18 amino acids. CDR1 is KGHDR and CDR2 is SFDVKD in the germline V gene. The CDR3 sequence: CATSDRNRGTGNTDTQYF.

V and J are TRBV27 and TRBJ1-1. The CDR3 contains 16 residues. Germline V lookup: CDR1 MNHEY, CDR2 SMNVEV (reference sequence). The CDR3 sequence: CASSLGQGRANTEAFF.

The chain is built from TRBV5-6 and TRBJ1-1; TCRdb names TRBD1, which stays unverified in the absence of DNA. Germline CDR1 SGHDT, CDR2 YYEEEE. The CDR3 contains 17 residues. CDR3 region: CASSSLHRWRRGAEAFF.

J is TRBJ1-2 and V is TRBV28. The CDR3 extends over 14 amino acids. CDR1 MDHEN and CDR2 SYDVKM come from the germline V gene. The chain's CDR3 is CASNSGRAGYGYTF.

The chain carries TRBV5-1 and TRBJ2-1; TCRdb's D gene call, TRBD2, goes unchecked for lack of DNA. The CDR3 has 15 amino acids. Germline assignment: CDR1 SGHRS and CDR2 YFSETQ. CDR3 sequence reads: CASSLWTSGNNEQFF. Full variable domain (outside the CDR3, taken from reference TRBV5-1 and TRBJ2-1): KAGVTQTPRYLIKTRGQQVTLSCSPISGHRSVSWYQQTPGQGLQFLFEYFSETQRNKGNFPGRFSGRQFSNSRSEMNVSTLELGDSALYLCASSLWTSGNNEQFFGPGTRLTVL.

The rearrangement uses TRBV7-2 and TRBJ2-1; TCRdb names TRBD1, which stays unverified in the absence of DNA. In germline, CDR1 is SGHTA, CDR2 FQGNSA. The CDR3 contains 15 residues. The CDR3 reads CASSPDRGTYNEQFF.

V is TRBV20-1 and J is TRBJ2-7; TCRdb names TRBD1, which stays unverified in the absence of DNA. In germline, CDR1 is DFQATT, CDR2 SNEGSKA (reference sequence). This CDR3 region has 13 residues. The CDR3 spells CSARAGISYEQYF.

This chain links TRBV7-3 with TRBJ2-1. CDR1 and CDR2 (germline): SGHTA, FQGTGA. This CDR3 spans 15 amino acids. CDR3 residues: CASSLKSSSYNEQFF.

The chain employs TRBV7-2 and TRBJ2-5; TCRdb outputs TRBD1, but without DNA this stays unchecked. CDR1 and CDR2 from the germline V gene are SGHTA and FQGNSA. The CDR3 spans 14 residues. Here the CDR3 reads CASSPSRGHQTQYF.

V is TRBV7-9 and J is TRBJ2-2. Germline values: CDR1 SEHNR, CDR2 FQNEAQ (reference sequence). The CDR3 runs 15 residues. The CDR3 spells CASSLDGQFTGELFF. Complete variable domain (other parts from reference TRBV7-9 and TRBJ2-2): DTGVSQNPRHKITKRGQNVTFRCDPISEHNRLYWYRQTLGQGPEFLTYFQNEAQLEKSRLLSDRFSAERPKGSFSTLEIQRTEQGDSAMYLCASSLDGQFTGELFFGEGSRLTVL.

The chain carries TRBV6-1 and TRBJ2-3; TCRdb picks TRBD1, but there is no DNA to check that call. There are 14 residues in the CDR3. Germline values: CDR1 MNHNS, CDR2 SASEGT. CDR3 sequence reads: CASRQGASTDTQYF.

The chain has TRBV5-1 and TRBJ2-7; TCRdb lists TRBD1, though no DNA is available to test this call. The CDR3 is 13 residues long. Germline V CDR1 and CDR2: SGHRS, YFSETQ. The CDR3 sequence: CASSTRAGEEQYF.

This chain links TRBV12-3 or TRBV12-4 with TRBJ2-1; TCRdb's D call, TRBD1, is unchecked because there is no DNA. The CDR3 length is 14 residues. CDR3 in amino acids: CASSLGAGVNEQFF.

The rearrangement links TRBV9 to TRBJ2-7; TCRdb proposes TRBD2, but this gene call is untestable without DNA. CDR3 length: 14 amino acids. Germline lookup yields CDR1 SGDLS and CDR2 YYNGEE. CDR3 sequence reads: CASSFQSGGFEQYF.

The chain is built from TRBV10-3 and TRBJ2-5; absent DNA, TCRdb's TRBD2 call cannot be checked. Germline CDR1 ENHRY, CDR2 SYGVKD. The CDR3 is 14 amino acids. This chain's CDR3 is CAINAGTSQETQYF.

V gene TRBV6-1 combines with J gene TRBJ2-7. The germline V gene encodes CDR1 MNHNS and CDR2 SASEGT. The CDR3 covers 15 residues. CDR3 amino acids: CASSSSGVTSYEQYF.

CDR3: CSASVLGQGTGYTF. The rearrangement joins TRBV20-1 to TRBJ1-2; TCRdb designates TRBD1, a call that cannot be tested without DNA. CDR3 length: 14 residues. Germline loops: CDR1 DFQATT, CDR2 SNEGSKA (reference sequence).

The V gene is TRBV7-2, the J gene TRBJ2-1; the TCRdb call, TRBD2, lacks DNA for checking. In germline, CDR1 is SGHTA, CDR2 FQGNSA. This CDR3 has 16 amino acids. The CDR3 spells CASSLRTGGSGVEQFF.

The CDR3 here is CASKTQGAYEQYF. The chain employs TRBV5-1 and TRBJ2-7; lacking DNA, the TRBD1 call made by TCRdb goes unchecked. Germline CDR1 reads SGHRS; CDR2 reads YFSETQ. This CDR3 has 13 amino acids.

The CDR3 spells CASSLVGTGPTNEKLFF. This sequence joins TRBV5-1 and TRBJ1-4; TCRdb selects TRBD1, and the lack of DNA leaves this call unchecked. The CDR3 is 17 amino acids. CDR1 and CDR2 from the germline V gene are SGHRS and YFSETQ.